This T cell receptor beta chain is from a study of T-cell reconstitution after alpha-beta-depleted transplantation in children. Whole-study results and caveats: As was reported, about two months after transplant, alpha-beta T cells came from several hundred expanded graft clones. Day-60 TCRbeta diversity that was high in some patients was derived from surviving recipient T cells and thymic progenitors. One year after transplant, T-cell counts and diversity came mostly from newly produced T cells.

About this clonotype: Its antigen is undetermined.

TCRbeta library preparation incorporated unique molecular identifiers. Using its own MiXCR run on the PCR reads, TCRdb lists one record per CDR3 protein. The table has 250,000 to 350,000 distinct CDR3 sequences, 20% to 30% seen once; the top ten hold approximately 11%. The ends lost 1 base at V and 2 bases at J; junction bases unmatched: 11. The germline V gene has CDR1 MGHRA and CDR2 YSYEKL. The CDR3 is made up of 17 amino acids. This specimen consisted of PBMCs, mostly from graft donor cells, obtained 180 days after TCRalphabeta/CD19-depleted stem cell transplant. This clonotype was obtained from a male patient younger than 18 who had a stem cell transplant for acute lymphoblastic leukemia, so the T cells may come from the graft donor. The genes are TRBV4-1 and TRBJ2-7, with TRBD2 matching over 7 bases. The CDR3 DNA reads as TGCGCCAGCAGCCAAGTCGCGTTCCTAGCGGCTCCCTACGAGCAGTACTTC. Its translation is CASSQVAFLAAPYEQYF.